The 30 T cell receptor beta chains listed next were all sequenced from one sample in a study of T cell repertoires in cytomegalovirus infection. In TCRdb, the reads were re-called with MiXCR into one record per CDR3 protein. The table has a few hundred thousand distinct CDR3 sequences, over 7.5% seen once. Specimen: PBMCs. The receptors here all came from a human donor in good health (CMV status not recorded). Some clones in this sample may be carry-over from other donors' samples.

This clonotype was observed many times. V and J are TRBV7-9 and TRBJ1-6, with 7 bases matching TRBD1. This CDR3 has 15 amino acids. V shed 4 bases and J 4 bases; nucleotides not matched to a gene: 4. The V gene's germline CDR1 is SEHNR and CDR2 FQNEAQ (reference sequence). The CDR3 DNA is TGTGCCAGCAGCTGGCAGGGACAGTATAATTCACCCCTCCACTTT. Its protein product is CASSWQGQYNSPLHF. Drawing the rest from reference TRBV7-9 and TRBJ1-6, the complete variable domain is DTGVSQNPRHKITKRGQNVTFRCDPISEHNRLYWYRQTLGQGPEFLTYFQNEAQLEKSRLLSDRFSAERPKGSFSTLEIQRTEQGDSAMYLCASSWQGQYNSPLHFGNGTRLTVT.

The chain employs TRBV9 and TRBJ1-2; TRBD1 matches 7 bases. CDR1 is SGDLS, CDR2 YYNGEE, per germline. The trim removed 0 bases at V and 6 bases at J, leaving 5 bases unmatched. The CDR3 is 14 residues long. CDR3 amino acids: CASSVAGGGDGYTF. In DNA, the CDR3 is TGTGCCAGCAGCGTAGCAGGGGGGGGTGATGGCTACACCTTC.

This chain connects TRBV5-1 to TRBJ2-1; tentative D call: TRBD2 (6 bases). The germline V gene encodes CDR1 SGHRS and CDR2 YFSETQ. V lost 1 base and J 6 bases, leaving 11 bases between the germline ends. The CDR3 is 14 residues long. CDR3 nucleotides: TGCGCCAGCAGCTTGAGCGCGGGATCCAATGAGCAGTTCTTC. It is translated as CASSLSAGSNEQFF. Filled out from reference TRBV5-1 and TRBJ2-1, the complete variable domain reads KAGVTQTPRYLIKTRGQQVTLSCSPISGHRSVSWYQQTPGQGLQFLFEYFSETQRNKGNFPGRFSGRQFSNSRSEMNVSTLELGDSALYLCASSLSAGSNEQFFGPGTRLTVL.

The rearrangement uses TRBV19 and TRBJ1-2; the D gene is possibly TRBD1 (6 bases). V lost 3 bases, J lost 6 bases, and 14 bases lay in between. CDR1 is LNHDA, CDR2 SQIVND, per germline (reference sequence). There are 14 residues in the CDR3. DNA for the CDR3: TGTGCCAGTAGTATCCTGACAGGTTTGGATGGCTACACCTTC. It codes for CASSILTGLDGYTF.

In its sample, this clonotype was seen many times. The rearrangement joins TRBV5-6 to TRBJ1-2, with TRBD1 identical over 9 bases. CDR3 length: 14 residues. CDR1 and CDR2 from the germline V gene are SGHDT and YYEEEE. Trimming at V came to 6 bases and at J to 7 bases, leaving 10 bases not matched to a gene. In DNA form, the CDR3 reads TGTGCCAGCAACAAACAGGGGGCTTCGCGTGGCTACACCTTC. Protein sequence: CASNKQGASRGYTF.

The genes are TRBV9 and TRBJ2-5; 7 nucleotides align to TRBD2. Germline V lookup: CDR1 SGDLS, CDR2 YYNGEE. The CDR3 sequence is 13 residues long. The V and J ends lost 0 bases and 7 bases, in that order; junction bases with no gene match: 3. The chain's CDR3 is CASSVDPGGTQYF. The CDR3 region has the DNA TGTGCCAGCAGCGTAGACCCGGGAGGGACCCAGTACTTC. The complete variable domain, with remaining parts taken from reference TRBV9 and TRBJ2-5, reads DSGVTQTPKHLITATGQRVTLRCSPRSGDLSVYWYQQSLDQGLQFLIQYYNGEERAKGNILERFSAQQFPDLHSELNLSSLELGDSALYFCASSVDPGGTQYFGPGTRLLVL.

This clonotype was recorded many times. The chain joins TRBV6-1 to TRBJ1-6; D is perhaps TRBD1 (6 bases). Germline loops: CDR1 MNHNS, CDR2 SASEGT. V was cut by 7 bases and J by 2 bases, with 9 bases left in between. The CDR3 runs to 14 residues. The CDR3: CASIGDTYNSPLHF. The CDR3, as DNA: TGTGCCAGCATCGGGGACACCTATAATTCACCCCTCCACTTT.

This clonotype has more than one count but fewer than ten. CDR3 coding DNA: TGTGCCAGCAGTCAGAATGCTAGCCCCATGGGCTACAATGAGCAGTTCTTC. This encodes CASSQNASPMGYNEQFF. The chain has TRBV27 and TRBJ2-1; D is perhaps TRBD2 (5 bases). There are 17 residues in the CDR3. CDR1 MNHEY and CDR2 SMNVEV come from the germline V gene (reference sequence). V was pared by 5 bases and J by 3 bases, with 20 bases between.

CDR3 nucleotides: TGCAGCGGTTACTTGAGGGGCACGACTTCTACCGATGGCTACACCTTC. Translated: CSGYLRGTTSTDGYTF. This chain uses TRBV29-1 with TRBJ1-2, with a weak D call TRBD1 (5 bases). V was trimmed by 7 bases and J by 6 bases, leaving 27 bases between them. The CDR3 covers 16 residues. Germline V gives CDR1 SQVTM, CDR2 ANQGSEA.

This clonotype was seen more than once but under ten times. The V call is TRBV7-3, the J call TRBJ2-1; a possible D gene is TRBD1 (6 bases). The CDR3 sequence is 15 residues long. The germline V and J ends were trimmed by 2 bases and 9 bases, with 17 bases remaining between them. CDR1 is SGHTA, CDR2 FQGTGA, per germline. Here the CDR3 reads CASSLQLHRESEQFF. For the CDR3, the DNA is TGTGCCAGCAGCTTACAGCTTCACAGGGAAAGTGAGCAGTTCTTC.

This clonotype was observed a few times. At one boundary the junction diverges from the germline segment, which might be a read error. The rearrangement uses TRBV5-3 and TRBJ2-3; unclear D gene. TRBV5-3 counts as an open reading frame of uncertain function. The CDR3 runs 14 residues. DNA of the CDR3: TGTGCCAGCAGCTTCAAGGGCCCGGCAGATACGCAGTATTTT. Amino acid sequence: CASSFKGPADTQYF.

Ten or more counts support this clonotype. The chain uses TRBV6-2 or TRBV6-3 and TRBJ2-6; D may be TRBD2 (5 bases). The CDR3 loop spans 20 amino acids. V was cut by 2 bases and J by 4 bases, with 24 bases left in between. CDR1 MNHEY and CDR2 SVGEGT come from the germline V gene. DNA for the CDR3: TGTGCCAGCAGTTACCCCAGCCCGAAATGGGGAGAAACGGGGGCCAACGTCCTGACTTTC. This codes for CASSYPSPKWGETGANVLTF.

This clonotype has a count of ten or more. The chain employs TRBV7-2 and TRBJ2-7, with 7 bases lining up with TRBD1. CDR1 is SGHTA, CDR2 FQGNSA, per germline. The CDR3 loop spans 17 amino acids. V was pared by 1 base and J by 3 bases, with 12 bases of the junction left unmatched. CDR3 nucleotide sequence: TGTGCCAGCAGCTTAGGCGTGTGGGACAGTGCCGTCTACGAGCAGTACTTC. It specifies CASSLGVWDSAVYEQYF. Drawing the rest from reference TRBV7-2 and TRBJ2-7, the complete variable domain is GAGVSQSPSNKVTEKGKDVELRCDPISGHTALYWYRQSLGQGLEFLIYFQGNSAPDKSGLPSDRFSAERTGGSVSTLTIQRTQQEDSAVYLCASSLGVWDSAVYEQYFGPGTRLTVT.

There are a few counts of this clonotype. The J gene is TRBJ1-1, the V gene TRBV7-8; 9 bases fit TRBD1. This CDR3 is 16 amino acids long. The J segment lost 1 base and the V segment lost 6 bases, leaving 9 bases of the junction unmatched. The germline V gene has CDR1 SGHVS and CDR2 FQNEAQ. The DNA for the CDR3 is TGTGCCAGCAGTTCACAGGGGGCACTCCCGAACACTGAAGCTTTCTTT. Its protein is CASSSQGALPNTEAFF.

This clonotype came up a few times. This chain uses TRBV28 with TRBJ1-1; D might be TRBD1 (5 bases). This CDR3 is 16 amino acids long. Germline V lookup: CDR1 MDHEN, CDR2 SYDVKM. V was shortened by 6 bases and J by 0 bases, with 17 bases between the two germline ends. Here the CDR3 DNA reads TGTGCCAGCAGGAGGGGACGCCCGCGGATGAACACTGAAGCTTTCTTT. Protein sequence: CASRRGRPRMNTEAFF. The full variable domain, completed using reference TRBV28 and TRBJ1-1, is DVKVTQSSRYLVKRTGEKVFLECVQDMDHENMFWYRQDPGLGLRLIYFSYDVKMKEKGDIPEGYSVSREKKERFSLILESASTNQTSMYLCASRRGRPRMNTEAFFGQGTRLTVV.

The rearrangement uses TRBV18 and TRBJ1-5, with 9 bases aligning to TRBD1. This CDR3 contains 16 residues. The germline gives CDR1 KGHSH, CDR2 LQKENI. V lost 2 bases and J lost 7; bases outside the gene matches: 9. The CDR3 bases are TGTGCCAGCTCACCAACCCCCGGACAGGGGCAACAGCCCCAGCATTTT. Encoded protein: CASSPTPGQGQQPQHF. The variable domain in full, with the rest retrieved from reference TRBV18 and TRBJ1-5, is NAGVMQNPRHLVRRRGQEARLRCSPMKGHSHVYWYRQLPEEGLKFMVYLQKENIIDESGMPKERFSAEFPKEGPSILRIQQVVRGDSAAYFCASSPTPGQGQQPQHFGDGTRLSIL.

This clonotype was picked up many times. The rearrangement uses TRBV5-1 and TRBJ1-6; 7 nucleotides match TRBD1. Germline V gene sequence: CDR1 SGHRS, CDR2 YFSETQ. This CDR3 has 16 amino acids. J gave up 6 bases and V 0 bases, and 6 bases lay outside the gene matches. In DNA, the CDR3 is TGCGCCAGCAGCTTGGAGACAGGGATGAGTAATTCACCCCTCCACTTT. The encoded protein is CASSLETGMSNSPLHF.

CDR3 sequence (DNA): TGTGCCAGCAGTAAGACTAACTATGGCTACACCTTC. This codes for CASSKTNYGYTF. The chain employs TRBV27 and TRBJ1-2; D remains unclear. Germline CDR1 MNHEY, CDR2 SMNVEV (reference sequence). The CDR3 loop spans 12 amino acids. The V end lost 5 bases, the J end lost 0 bases, and 4 bases lay between the germline ends.

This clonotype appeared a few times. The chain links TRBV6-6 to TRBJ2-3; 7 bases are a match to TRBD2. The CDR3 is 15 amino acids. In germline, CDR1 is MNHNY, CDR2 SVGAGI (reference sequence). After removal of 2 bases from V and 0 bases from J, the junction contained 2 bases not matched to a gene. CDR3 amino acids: CASSYLGGSTDTQYF. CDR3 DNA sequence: TGTGCCAGCAGTTACCTGGGGGGGAGCACAGATACGCAGTATTTT.

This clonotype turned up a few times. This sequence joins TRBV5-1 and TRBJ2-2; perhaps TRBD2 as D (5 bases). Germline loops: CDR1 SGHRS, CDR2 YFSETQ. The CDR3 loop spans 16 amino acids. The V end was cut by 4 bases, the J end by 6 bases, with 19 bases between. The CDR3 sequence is CASSPRETRSAGELFF. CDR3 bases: TGCGCCAGCAGCCCCCGGGAAACCAGGAGCGCCGGGGAGCTGTTTTTT. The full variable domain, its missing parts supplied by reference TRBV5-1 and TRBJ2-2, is KAGVTQTPRYLIKTRGQQVTLSCSPISGHRSVSWYQQTPGQGLQFLFEYFSETQRNKGNFPGRFSGRQFSNSRSEMNVSTLELGDSALYLCASSPRETRSAGELFFGEGSRLTVL.

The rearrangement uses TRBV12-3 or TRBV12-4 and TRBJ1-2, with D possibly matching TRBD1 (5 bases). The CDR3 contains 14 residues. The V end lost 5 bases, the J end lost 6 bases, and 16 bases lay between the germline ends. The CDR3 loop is CASSPTTGDDGYTF. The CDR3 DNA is TGTGCCAGCAGTCCCACCACGGGGGATGATGGCTACACCTTC.

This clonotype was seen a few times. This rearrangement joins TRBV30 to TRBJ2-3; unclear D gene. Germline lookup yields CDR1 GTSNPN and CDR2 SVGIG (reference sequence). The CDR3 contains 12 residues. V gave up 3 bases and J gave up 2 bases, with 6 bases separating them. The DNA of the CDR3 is TGTGCCTGGAGCCGAGACACAGATACGCAGTATTTT. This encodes CAWSRDTDTQYF.

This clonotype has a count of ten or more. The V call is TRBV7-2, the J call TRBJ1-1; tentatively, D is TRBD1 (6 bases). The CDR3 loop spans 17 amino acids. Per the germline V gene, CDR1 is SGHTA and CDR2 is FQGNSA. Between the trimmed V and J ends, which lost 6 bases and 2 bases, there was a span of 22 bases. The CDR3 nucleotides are TGTGCCAGCAGTCCCCCGGGGGCAGGGCTGAGAAACACTGAAGCTTTCTTT. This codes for CASSPPGAGLRNTEAFF.

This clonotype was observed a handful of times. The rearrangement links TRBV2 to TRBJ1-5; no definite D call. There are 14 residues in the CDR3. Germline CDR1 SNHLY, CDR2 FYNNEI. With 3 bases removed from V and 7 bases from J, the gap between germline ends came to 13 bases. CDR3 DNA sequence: TGTGCCAGCAGTGACTACACGGGAAGCCAGCCCCAGCATTTT. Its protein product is CASSDYTGSQPQHF.

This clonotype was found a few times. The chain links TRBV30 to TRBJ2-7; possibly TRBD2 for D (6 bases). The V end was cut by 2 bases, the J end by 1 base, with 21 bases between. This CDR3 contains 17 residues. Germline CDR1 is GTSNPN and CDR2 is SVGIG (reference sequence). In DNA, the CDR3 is TGTGCCTGGAGTTGGACCTCAGCGGGCCCGCGATCCTACGAGCAGTACTTC. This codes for CAWSWTSAGPRSYEQYF.

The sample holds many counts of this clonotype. Here the CDR3 DNA reads TGTGCCAGCACCGACCCATTGACAGGGGATGTGGGGGAGACCCAGTACTTC. This sequence encodes CASTDPLTGDVGETQYF. The chain recombines TRBV7-9 with TRBJ2-5, with 8 bases aligning to TRBD1. V shed 7 bases, J shed 5 bases, and the junction held 18 bases outside the gene matches. CDR1 SEHNR and CDR2 FQNEAQ come from the germline V gene (reference sequence). This CDR3 is 17 amino acids long.

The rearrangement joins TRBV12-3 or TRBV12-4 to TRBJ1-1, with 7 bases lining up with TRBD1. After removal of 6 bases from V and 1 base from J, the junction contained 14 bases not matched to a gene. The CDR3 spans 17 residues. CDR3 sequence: CASSPLSRGTKNTEAFF. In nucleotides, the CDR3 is TGTGCCAGCAGCCCCCTCAGCAGGGGGACCAAGAACACTGAAGCTTTCTTT.

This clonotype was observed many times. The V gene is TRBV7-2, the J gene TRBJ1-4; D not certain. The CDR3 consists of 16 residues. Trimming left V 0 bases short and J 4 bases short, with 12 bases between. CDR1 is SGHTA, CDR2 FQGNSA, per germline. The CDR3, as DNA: TGTGCCAGCAGCTTAGCGGGTCGAGGACTTAATGAAAAACTGTTTTTT. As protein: CASSLAGRGLNEKLFF.

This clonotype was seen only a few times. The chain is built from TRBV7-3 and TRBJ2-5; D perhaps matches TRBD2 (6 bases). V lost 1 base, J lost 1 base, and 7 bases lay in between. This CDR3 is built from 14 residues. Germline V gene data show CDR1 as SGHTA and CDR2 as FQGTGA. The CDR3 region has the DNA TGTGCCAGCAGCTTAATGGGGGGCCAAGAGACCCAGTACTTC. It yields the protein CASSLMGGQETQYF.

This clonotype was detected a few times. CDR3: CATSRRGGFSNTEAFF. CDR3 nucleotide sequence: TGTGCCACCAGCAGACGTGGGGGGTTTAGTAACACTGAAGCTTTCTTT. This chain joins TRBV15 and TRBJ1-1; D perhaps matches TRBD1 (5 bases). In germline, CDR1 is LNHNV, CDR2 YYDKDF (reference sequence). This CDR3 comprises 16 residues. V lost 2 bases, J lost 2 bases, and 15 bases lay in between. Drawing the rest from reference TRBV15 and TRBJ1-1, the complete variable domain is DAMVIQNPRYQVTQFGKPVTLSCSQTLNHNVMYWYQQKSSQAPKLLFHYYDKDFNNEADTPDNFQSRRPNTSFCFLDIRSPGLGDTAMYLCATSRRGGFSNTEAFFGQGTRLTVV.